This T cell receptor (beta chain) was retrieved from a study of blood T cell repertoires in COVID-19. Study at large: Whether acute or convalescent, the COVID-19 samples came from the United States, Italy and Spain. The analysed material was cDNA or gDNA that came from T cells, B-cell-depleted T cells, or PBMCs.

Authors' data handling: How many nucleated cells were present was estimated from reference gene primer amplification. Profiling relied on immunoSEQ multiplex PCR, and the TCRdb table lists in-frame clones only, not all of them. V and J calls plus clone size are reproduced from that table; the DNA served to infer D and trimming. The sample lists 150,000 or so clones; 80% to 90% were seen once. V shed 0 bases, J shed 5 bases, and the junction held 7 bases outside the gene matches. The CDR3 spans 16 residues. The germline V gene has CDR1 SGHTA and CDR2 FQGNSA. Sequenced sample: peripheral blood. The receptor's source is a woman aged 40 to 50 with acute or convalescent COVID-19. The chain carries TRBV7-2 and TRBJ2-7; TRBD1 matches 10 bases. CDR3 amino acids: CASSLAPGTGAHEQYF. The CDR3 bases are TGTGCCAGCAGCTTAGCGCCCGGGACAGGGGCCCACGAGCAGTACTTC.